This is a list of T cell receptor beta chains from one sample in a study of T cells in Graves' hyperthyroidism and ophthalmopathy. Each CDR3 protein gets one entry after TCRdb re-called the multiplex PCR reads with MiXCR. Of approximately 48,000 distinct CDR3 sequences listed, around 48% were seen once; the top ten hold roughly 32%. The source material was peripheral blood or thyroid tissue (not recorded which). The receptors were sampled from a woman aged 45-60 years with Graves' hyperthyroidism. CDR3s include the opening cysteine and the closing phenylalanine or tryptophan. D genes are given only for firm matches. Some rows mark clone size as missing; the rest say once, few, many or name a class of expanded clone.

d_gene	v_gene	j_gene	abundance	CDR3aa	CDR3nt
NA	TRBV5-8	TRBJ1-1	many	CASSLYMGEAFF	TGTGCCAGCAGCCTCTATATGGGCGAGGCTTTCTTT
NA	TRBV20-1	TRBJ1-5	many	CSASSAELHSNQPQHF	TGCAGTGCTAGTAGCGCAGAGTTACATAGCAATCAGCCCCAGCATTTT
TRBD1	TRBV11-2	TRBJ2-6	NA	CASSQPGQGSGANVLTF	TGTGCCAGCAGCCAGCCGGGACAGGGCTCTGGGGCCAACGTCCTGACTTTC
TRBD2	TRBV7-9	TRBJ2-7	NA	CASSSLPGTSGSRNYEQYF	TGTGCCAGCAGCTCCCTACCCGGGACTAGCGGGAGTCGGAACTACGAGCAGTACTTC
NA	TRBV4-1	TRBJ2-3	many	CASSQESTDTQYF	TGCGCCAGCAGCCAAGAGTCGACAGATACGCAGTATTTT
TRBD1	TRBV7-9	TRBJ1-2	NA	CAWSGDRGSGGYTF	TGTGCCTGGAGTGGGGACAGGGGATCGGGTGGCTACACCTTC
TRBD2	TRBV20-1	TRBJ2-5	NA	CSASSLFLAGGPEETQYF	TGCAGTGCTAGTTCCCTTTTTTTAGCGGGAGGGCCGGAAGAGACCCAGTACTTC
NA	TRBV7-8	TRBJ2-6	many	CASSLAGLDLAGANVLTF	TGTGCCAGCAGCTTAGCCGGGCTGGATTTGGCTGGGGCCAACGTCCTGACTTTC
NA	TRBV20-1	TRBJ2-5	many	CSARFPAVQTETQYF	TGCAGTGCTAGGTTCCCTGCAGTCCAGACGGAGACCCAGTACTTC
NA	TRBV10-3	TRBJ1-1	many	CAISEGTGNEGTEAFF	TGTGCCATCAGTGAGGGCACAGGGAACGAAGGCACTGAAGCTTTCTTT
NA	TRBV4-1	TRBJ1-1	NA	CASSPRNREVAEAFF	TGCGCCAGCAGTCCCAGGAACAGGGAGGTTGCTGAAGCTTTCTTT
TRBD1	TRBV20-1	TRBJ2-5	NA	CSAERTGARQETQYF	TGCAGTGCGGAGAGGACAGGGGCCAGACAAGAGACCCAGTACTTC
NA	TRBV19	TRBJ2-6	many	CASSTAGLIISGANVLTF	TGTGCCAGTAGTACGGCGGGACTGATCATCTCTGGGGCCAACGTCCTGACTTTC
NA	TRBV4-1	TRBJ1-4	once	CASSSGQSEKLFF	TGCGCCAGCAGCTCTGGACAGAGTGAAAAACTGTTTTTT
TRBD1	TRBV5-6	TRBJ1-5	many	CASSLGQGVGQPQHF	TGTGCCAGCAGCTTGGGCCAGGGGGTAGGTCAGCCCCAGCATTTT
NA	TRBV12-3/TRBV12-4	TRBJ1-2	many	CASSLEGGYYTF	TGTGCCAGCAGTTTAGAGGGCGGCTACTACACCTTC
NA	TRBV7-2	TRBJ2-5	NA	CALDLQGGERSQHF	TGTGCGCTGGATCTCCAAGGTGGAGAAAGATCCCAGCACTTC
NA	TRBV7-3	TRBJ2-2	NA	CASSPLAGTGELFF	TGTGCCAGCAGCCCACTAGCTGGAACCGGGGAGCTGTTTTTT
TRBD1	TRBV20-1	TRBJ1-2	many	CSARSGQGGYGYTF	TGCAGTGCTAGGTCGGGACAGGGCGGCTATGGCTACACCTTC
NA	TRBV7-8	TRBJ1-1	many	CASSPSLQTTNTEAFF	TGTGCCAGCAGCCCCTCTCTTCAGACAACTAACACTGAAGCTTTCTTT
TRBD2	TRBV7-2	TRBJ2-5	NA	CASSLTSGRAVYF	TGTGCCAGCAGCTTGACTAGCGGGAGGGCCGTGTACTTC
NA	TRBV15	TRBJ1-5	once	CATSSRGEVSNQPQHF	TGTGCCACCAGCAGTAGAGGGGAGGTGAGCAATCAGCCCCAGCATTTT
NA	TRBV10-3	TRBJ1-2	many	CAIAGSQSWNYGYTF	TGTGCCATCGCCGGGTCCCAATCTTGGAACTATGGCTACACCTTC
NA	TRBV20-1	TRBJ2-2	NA	CSAFYIRGWGELFF	TGCAGTGCTTTCTACATTCGGGGTTGGGGGGAGCTGTTTTTT
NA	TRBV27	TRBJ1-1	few	CASSLGQTLMNTEAFF	TGTGCCAGCAGTTTAGGACAGACCCTCATGAACACTGAAGCTTTCTTT
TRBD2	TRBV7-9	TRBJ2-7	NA	CASSFLLAGEEQYF	TGTGCCAGCAGCTTCCTACTAGCGGGAGAAGAGCAGTACTTC
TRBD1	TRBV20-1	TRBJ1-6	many	CSARKGQGVGNSPLHF	TGCAGTGCTAGAAAGGGACAGGGAGTGGGTAATTCACCCCTCCACTTT
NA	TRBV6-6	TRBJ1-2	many	CASSHAGTTNYGYTF	TGTGCCAGCAGTCATGCAGGGACAACCAACTATGGCTACACCTTC
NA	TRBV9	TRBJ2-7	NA	CASSPNAQGYEQYF	TGTGCCAGCTCCCCGAATGCACAGGGCTACGAGCAGTACTTC
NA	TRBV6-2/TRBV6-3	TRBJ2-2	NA	CASSYRVNTGELFF	TGTGCCAGCAGTTATCGGGTTAACACCGGGGAGCTGTTTTTT
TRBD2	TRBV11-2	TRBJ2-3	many	CASSTPPGLAGGLLVDTQYF	TGTGCCAGCAGCACACCCCCGGGACTAGCGGGAGGGCTGTTAGTAGATACGCAGTATTTT
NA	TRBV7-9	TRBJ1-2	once	CASSSSTNYGYTF	TGTGCCAGCAGTTCCAGTACTAACTATGGCTACACCTTC
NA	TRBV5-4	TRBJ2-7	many	CASSLDRSEYEQYF	TGTGCCAGCAGCTTGGACAGGTCAGAGTACGAGCAGTACTTC
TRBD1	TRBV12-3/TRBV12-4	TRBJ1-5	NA	CASSMTGASNQPQHF	TGTGCCAGCAGCATGACAGGGGCAAGCAATCAGCCCCAGCATTTT
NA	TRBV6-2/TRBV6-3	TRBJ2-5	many	CASSYARQETQYF	TGTGCCAGCAGTTACGCCAGACAAGAGACCCAGTACTTC
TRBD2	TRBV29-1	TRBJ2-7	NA	CSASGTSGGAYEQYF	TGCAGCGCATCCGGGACTAGCGGAGGCGCCTACGAGCAGTACTTC
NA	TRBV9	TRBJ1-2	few	CASSVGGTNYGYTF	TGTGCCAGCAGCGTAGGTGGGACCAACTATGGCTACACCTTC
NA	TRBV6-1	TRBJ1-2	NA	CASGADHYGYTF	TGTGCCAGCGGCGCTGACCACTATGGCTACACCTTC
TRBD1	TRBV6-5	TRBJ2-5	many	CASRRRGRQTQYF	TGTGCCAGCAGACGCAGGGGGCGGCAGACCCAGTACTTC
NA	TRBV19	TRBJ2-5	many	CASSKRALQETQYF	TGTGCCAGTAGTAAAAGGGCTCTCCAAGAGACCCAGTACTTC
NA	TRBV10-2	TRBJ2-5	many	CASYEGNQETQYF	TGCGCCAGTTATGAGGGAAACCAAGAGACCCAGTACTTC
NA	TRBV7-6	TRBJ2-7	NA	CASSSGVEQYF	TGTGCCAGCAGCTCAGGGGTCGAGCAGTACTTC